What follows describes a single TCR beta chain. The antigen is not known. This sample is drawn from a study of cytomegalovirus exposure and HLA in healthy donors. Germline trimming cut 9 bases from V and 6 bases from J; bases unmatched to any gene: 13. Germline V CDR1 and CDR2: MNHEY, SVGAGI. The CDR3 has 14 amino acids. The PCR contained 60 Vbeta and 13 Jbeta primers. TCRdb's table, derived via immunoSEQ multiplex PCR, lists solely in-frame clones and lacks some. The table lists over 150,000 clones, 71% of them singletons. Study findings and constraints: Most of the TCR beta V segments (in an earlier analysis) were productive either about 87% or about 30% of the time. Researchers catalogued approximately 170 TCR beta chains as cytomegalovirus-associated.

The chain links TRBV6-5 to TRBJ1-2; 7 bases agree with TRBD1. Sequenced sample: PBMCs. This receptor was obtained from a woman aged 25-40 years in good health and CMV-seronegative. CDR3 region: CASTSTQGLDGYTF. The CDR3, as DNA: TGTGCCAGTACTAGTACACAGGGGTTAGATGGCTACACCTTC.